The source of this T cell receptor (beta chain) is a study of regulatory T cells in long-lasting Graves disease. This clonotype has just a few counts. V shed 3 bases and J shed 6 bases, with 11 bases lying between them. The CDR3 sequence is 13 residues long. Arm-PCR with iRepertoire HTBI primers amplified the CDR3 regions for these TCR beta libraries. TCRdb fed the multiplex PCR reads into MiXCR, producing one record per CDR3 protein. The sample consists of approximately 490,000 distinct CDR3 sequences, about 17% of them appearing once. Described time point: newly diagnosed GD, antithyroid drugs for less than 3 months. PBMC-extracted RNA yielded the TCR library. A further study also used this sample, focusing on T cells in Graves' hyperthyroidism and ophthalmopathy.

The chain couples TRBV12-3 or TRBV12-4 to TRBJ2-5, with D perhaps matching TRBD1 (6 bases). Source: peripheral blood mononuclear cells (PBMCs), taken at new diagnosis, from a patient treated with antithyroid drugs. The receptor's source is a man in his forties with Graves disease. Written as DNA, the CDR3 is TGTGCCAGCAGTTTTCAGGGGCTTCAGACCCAGTACTTC. This codes for CASSFQGLQTQYF.